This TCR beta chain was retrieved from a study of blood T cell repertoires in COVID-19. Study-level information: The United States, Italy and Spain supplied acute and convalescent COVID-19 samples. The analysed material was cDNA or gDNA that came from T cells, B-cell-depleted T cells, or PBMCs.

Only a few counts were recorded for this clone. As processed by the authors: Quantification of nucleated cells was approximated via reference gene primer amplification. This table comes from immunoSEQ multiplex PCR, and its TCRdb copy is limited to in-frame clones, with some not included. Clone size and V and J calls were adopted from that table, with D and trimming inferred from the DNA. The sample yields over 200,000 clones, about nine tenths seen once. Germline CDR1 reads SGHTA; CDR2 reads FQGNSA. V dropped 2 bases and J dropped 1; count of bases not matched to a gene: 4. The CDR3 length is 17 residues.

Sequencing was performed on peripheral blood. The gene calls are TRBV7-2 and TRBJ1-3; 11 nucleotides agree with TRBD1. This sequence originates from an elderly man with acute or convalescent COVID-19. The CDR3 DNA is TGTGCCAGCAGCTTAAGGACAGGGGGCGCGTCTGGAAACACCATATATTTT. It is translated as CASSLRTGGASGNTIYF.